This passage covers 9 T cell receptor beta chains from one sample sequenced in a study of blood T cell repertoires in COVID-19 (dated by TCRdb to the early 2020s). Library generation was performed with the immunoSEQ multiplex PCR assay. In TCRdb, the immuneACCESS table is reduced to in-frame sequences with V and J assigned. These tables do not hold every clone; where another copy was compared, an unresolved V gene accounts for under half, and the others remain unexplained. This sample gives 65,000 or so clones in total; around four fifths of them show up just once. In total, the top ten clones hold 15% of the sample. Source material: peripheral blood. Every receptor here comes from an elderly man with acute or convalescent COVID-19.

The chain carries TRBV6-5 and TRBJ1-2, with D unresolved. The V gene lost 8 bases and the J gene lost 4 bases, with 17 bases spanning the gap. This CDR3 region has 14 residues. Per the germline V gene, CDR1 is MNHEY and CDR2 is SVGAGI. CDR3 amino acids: CASSYRGSSYGYTF. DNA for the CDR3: TGTGCCAGCTCGTATCGGGGTTCTTCCTATGGCTACACCTTC.

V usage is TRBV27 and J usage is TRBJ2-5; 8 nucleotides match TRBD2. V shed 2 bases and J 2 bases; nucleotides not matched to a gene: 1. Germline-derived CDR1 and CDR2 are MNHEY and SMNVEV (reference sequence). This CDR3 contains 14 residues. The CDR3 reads CASSLLAGQETQYF. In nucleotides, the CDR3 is TGTGCCAGCAGTTTACTAGCGGGTCAAGAGACCCAGTACTTC.

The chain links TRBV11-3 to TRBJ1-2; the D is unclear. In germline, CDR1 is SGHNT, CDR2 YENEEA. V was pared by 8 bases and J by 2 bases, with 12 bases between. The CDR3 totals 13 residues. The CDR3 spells CASGKTGNYGYTF. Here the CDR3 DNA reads TGTGCCAGCGGTAAAACGGGGAACTATGGCTACACCTTC.

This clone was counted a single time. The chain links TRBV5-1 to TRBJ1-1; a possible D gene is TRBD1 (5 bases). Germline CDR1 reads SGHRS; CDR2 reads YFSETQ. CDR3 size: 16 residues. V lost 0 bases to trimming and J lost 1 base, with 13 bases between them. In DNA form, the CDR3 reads TGCGCCAGCAGCTTGGGTGGGGCATTTGAGAACACTGAAGCTTTCTTT. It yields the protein CASSLGGAFENTEAFF.

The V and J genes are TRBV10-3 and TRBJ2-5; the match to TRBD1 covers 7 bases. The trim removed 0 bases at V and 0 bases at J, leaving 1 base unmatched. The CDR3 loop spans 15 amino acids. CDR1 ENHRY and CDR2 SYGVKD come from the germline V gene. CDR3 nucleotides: TGTGCCATCAGTGAGTCGGGACAGAACCAAGAGACCCAGTACTTC. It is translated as CAISESGQNQETQYF.

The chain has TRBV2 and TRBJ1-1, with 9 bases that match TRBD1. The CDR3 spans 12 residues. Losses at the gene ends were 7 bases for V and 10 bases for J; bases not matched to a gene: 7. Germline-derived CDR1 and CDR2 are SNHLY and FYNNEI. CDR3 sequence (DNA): TGTGCCAGCATCCGAACAGGGGGCATAGCTTTCTTT. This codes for CASIRTGGIAFF.

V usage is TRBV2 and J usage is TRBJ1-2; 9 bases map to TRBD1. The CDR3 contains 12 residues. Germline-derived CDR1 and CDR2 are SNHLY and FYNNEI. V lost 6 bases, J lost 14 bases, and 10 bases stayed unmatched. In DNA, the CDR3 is TGTGCCAGCAGGGACAGGGGCGTTCGATGTACCTTC. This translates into CASRDRGVRCTF.

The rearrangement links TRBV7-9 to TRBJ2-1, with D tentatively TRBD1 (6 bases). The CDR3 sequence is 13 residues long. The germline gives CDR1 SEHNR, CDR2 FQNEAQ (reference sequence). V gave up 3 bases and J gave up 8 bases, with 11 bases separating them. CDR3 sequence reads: CASSFRGVDEQFF. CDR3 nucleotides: TGTGCCAGCAGCTTCAGGGGTGTCGATGAGCAGTTCTTC.

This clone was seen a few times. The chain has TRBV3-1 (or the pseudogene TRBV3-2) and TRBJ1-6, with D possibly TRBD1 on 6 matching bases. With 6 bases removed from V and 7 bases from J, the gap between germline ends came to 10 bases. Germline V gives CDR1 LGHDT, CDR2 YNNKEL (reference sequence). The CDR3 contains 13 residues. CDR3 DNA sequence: TGTGCCAGCAGGGACAGATTAAATTCACCCCTCCACTTT. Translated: CASRDRLNSPLHF.